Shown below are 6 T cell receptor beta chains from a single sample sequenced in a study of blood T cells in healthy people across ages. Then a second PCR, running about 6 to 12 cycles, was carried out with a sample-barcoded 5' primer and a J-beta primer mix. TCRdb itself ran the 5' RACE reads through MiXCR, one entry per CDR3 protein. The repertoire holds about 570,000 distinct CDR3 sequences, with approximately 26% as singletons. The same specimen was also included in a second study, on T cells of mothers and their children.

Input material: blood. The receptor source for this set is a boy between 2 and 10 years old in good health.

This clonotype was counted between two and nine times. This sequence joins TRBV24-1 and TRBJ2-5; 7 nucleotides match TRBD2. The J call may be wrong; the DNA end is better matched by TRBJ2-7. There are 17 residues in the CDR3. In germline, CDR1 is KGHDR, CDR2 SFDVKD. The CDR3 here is CATSDLREAPGDYEQYF. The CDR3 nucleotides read TGTGCCACCAGTGATTTGCGGGAGGCCCCCGGGGACTACGAGCAGTACTTC.

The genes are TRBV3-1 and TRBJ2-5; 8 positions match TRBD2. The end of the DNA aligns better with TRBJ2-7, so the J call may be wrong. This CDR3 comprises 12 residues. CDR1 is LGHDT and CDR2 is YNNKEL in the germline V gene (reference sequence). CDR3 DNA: TGTGCCAGCCTTAGCGGGAATCGCGAGCAGTACTTC. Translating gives CASLSGNREQYF.

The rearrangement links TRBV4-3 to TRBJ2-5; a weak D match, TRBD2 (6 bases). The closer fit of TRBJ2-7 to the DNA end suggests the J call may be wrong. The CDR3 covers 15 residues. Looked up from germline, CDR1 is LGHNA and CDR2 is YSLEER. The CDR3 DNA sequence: TGCGCCAGCAGCCAACTAGCGATCATATACGGCGAGCAGTACTTC. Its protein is CASSQLAIIYGEQYF.

CDR3 nucleotide sequence: TGTGCCAGCAGCCGCCTAAGGGGCGCGGATGGCTACACCTTC. This codes for CASSRLRGADGYTF. The J gene is TRBJ1-2, the V gene TRBV7-2; TRBD1 is a possible D gene (5 bases). The CDR3 length is 14 residues. Germline V CDR1 and CDR2: SGHTA, FQGNSA. Trimming pared 5 bases from V and 6 bases from J, leaving 16 bases between.

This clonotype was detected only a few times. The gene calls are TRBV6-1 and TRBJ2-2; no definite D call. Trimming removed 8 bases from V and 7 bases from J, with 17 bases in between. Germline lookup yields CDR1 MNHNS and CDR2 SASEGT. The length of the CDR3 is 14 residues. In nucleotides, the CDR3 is TGTGCCAGCGCAGGCCATATCAGGAACGGGGAGCTGTTTTTT. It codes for CASAGHIRNGELFF.

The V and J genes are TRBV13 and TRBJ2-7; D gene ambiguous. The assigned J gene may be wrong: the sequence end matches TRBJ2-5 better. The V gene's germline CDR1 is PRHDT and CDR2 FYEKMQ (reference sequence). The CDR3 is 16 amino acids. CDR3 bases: TGTGCCAGCAGCTTTGGGCAGCTGTTGTACCAAGAGACCCAGTACTTC. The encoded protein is CASSFGQLLYQETQYF.